Listed here are 20 T cell receptor beta chains from one sample, sequenced in a study of T cells in Graves' hyperthyroidism and ophthalmopathy. Template material for amplifying TCR beta CDR3 regions consisted of RNA transcripts. Using the HTBI primer set, a first-round RT-PCR was run on the TCR CDR3. Using its own MiXCR run on the multiplex PCR reads, TCRdb lists one record per CDR3 protein. The sample lists hundreds of thousands of distinct CDR3 sequences, around 38% occurring once. The sequencing input was blood. The source is a man younger than 35 with Graves' hyperthyroidism.

J is TRBJ1-3 and V is TRBV12-3 or TRBV12-4; D remains unclear. CDR3 length: 15 amino acids. V gave up 7 bases and J gave up 0 bases, with 13 bases separating them. The CDR3 spells CASIEDASSGNTIYF. CDR3 sequence (DNA): TGTGCCAGCATTGAGGACGCTTCCTCTGGAAACACCATATATTTT.

Of note for this clonotype: Given a much more abundant clone one base away, this may be a read error. V usage is TRBV19 and J usage is TRBJ1-6; 9 positions agree with TRBD1. This CDR3 has 14 residues. Germline V CDR1 and CDR2: LNHDA, SQIVND (reference sequence). CDR3 in DNA: TGTGCCGGTAGTACCCGGACAGGGGTTTCACCCCTCCACTTT. Residues: CAGSTRTGVSPLHF. Drawing the rest from reference TRBV19 and TRBJ1-6, the complete variable domain is DGGITQSPKYLFRKEGQNVTLSCEQNLNHDAMYWYRQDPGQGLRLIYYSQIVNDFQKGDIAEGYSVSREKKESFPLTVTSAQKNPTAFYLCAGSTRTGVSPLHFGNGTRLTVT.

In its sample, this clonotype was seen many times. This chain links TRBV2 with TRBJ2-5; D may match TRBD1 or TRBD2 (6 bases each). The germline V gene encodes CDR1 SNHLY and CDR2 FYNNEI. Trimming stripped 6 bases from V and 11 bases from J, with 13 bases between. This CDR3 comprises 11 residues. The chain's CDR3 is CASSGGHSQYF. The CDR3 region has the DNA TGTGCCAGCAGCGGGGGACACTCACAGTACTTC.

J is TRBJ2-7 and V is TRBV9, with D unclear. The CDR3 runs to 14 residues. Germline lookup yields CDR1 SGDLS and CDR2 YYNGEE. Trimming removed 0 bases from V and 0 bases from J, with 7 bases in between. CDR3 bases: TGTGCCAGCAGCGTAGATCCTGCCTCCTACGAGCAGTACTTC. Amino acids: CASSVDPASYEQYF.

This clonotype was counted only a few times. The chain is built from TRBV20-1 and TRBJ1-5; D not certain. Germline V gene lookup returns CDR1 DFQATT and CDR2 SNEGSKA (reference sequence). This CDR3 comprises 14 residues. With 0 bases removed from V and 0 bases from J, the gap between germline ends came to 6 bases. The DNA for the CDR3 is TGCAGTGCTAGAGAGAGCTATAGCAATCAGCCCCAGCATTTT. The encoded protein is CSARESYSNQPQHF.

With respect to this clonotype: Because the CDR3 is missing its conserved closing phenylalanine or tryptophan, this is likely a read error. The genes are TRBV7-9 and TRBJ2-7; 11 bases fit TRBD1. Germline V lookup: CDR1 SEHNR, CDR2 FQNEAQ (reference sequence). The length of the CDR3 is 14 residues. Trimming removed 5 bases from V and 6 bases from J; junction bases left unmatched: 6. The CDR3 DNA sequence: TGTGCCAGCAGCCTGGGACAGGGGGTTAGCGAGCAGTACTCC. Translation gives CASSLGQGVSEQYS.

This clonotype has at least ten counts. The rearrangement uses TRBV29-1 and TRBJ2-7; D perhaps matches TRBD1 (6 bases). CDR1 and CDR2 (germline): SQVTM, ANQGSEA. Trimming cost V 3 bases and J 6 bases, with 15 bases left between them. This CDR3 is 13 amino acids long. In DNA, the CDR3 is TGCAGCGTTGAGGTGGACAGAGGGAGCGAGCAGTACTTC. Its protein product is CSVEVDRGSEQYF.

The chain couples TRBV6-6 to TRBJ2-7; no definite D call. This CDR3 contains 14 residues. Trimming removed 2 bases from V and 2 bases from J, with 10 bases in between. Germline values: CDR1 MNHNY, CDR2 SVGAGI (reference sequence). The CDR3 sequence is CASSYVSPTYEQYF. The CDR3 nucleotides are TGTGCCAGCAGTTACGTGTCCCCCACCTACGAGCAGTACTTC.

This chain links TRBV25-1 with TRBJ1-4, with 7 bases matching TRBD1. Germline V lookup: CDR1 MGHDK, CDR2 SYGVNS. This CDR3 contains 16 residues. The ends lost 5 bases at V and 3 bases at J; junction bases unmatched: 9. CDR3 DNA: TGTGCCAGCAGTTACAGGGGTTCGTCGGCTAATGAAAAACTGTTTTTT. Translation gives CASSYRGSSANEKLFF. Filled out from reference TRBV25-1 and TRBJ1-4, the complete variable domain reads EADIYQTPRYLVIGTGKKITLECSQTMGHDKMYWYQQDPGMELHLIHYSYGVNSTEKGDLSSESTVSRIRTEHFPLTLESARPSHTSQYLCASSYRGSSANEKLFFGSGTQLSVL.

CDR3 nucleotides: TGTGCCAGCAGTGTGGGACAGGCCCATTCACCCCTCCACTTT. Encoded protein: CASSVGQAHSPLHF. This chain uses TRBV25-1 with TRBJ1-6; 8 nucleotides align to TRBD1. The CDR3 contains 14 residues. V dropped 4 bases and J dropped 8; count of bases not matched to a gene: 4. Germline loops: CDR1 MGHDK, CDR2 SYGVNS.

This clonotype was recorded only once. Given a much more abundant clone one base away, this may be a read error. The rearrangement joins TRBV9 to TRBJ1-3, with D perhaps matching TRBD1 (5 bases). Germline-derived CDR1 and CDR2 are SGDLS and YYNGEE. The CDR3 consists of 15 residues. As DNA, the CDR3 is TGTGCCAGCAGCGCCGACAGTAACTCTGGAAACACCGTATATTTT. Its translation: CASSADSNSGNTVYF.

This clonotype was seen at least ten times. The chain carries TRBV20-1 and TRBJ2-7; possible D gene TRBD2, 6 bases. This CDR3 is 13 amino acids long. V shed 6 bases and J shed 1 base, with 13 bases lying between them. CDR1 is DFQATT and CDR2 is SNEGSKA in the germline V gene (reference sequence). As DNA, the CDR3 is TGCAGTGCGGAACCGGGACTTTCCTACGAGCAGTACTTC. Its translation is CSAEPGLSYEQYF.

This clonotype has a count of ten or more. The rearrangement links TRBV29-1 to TRBJ1-1; no firm D call. CDR1 SQVTM and CDR2 ANQGSEA come from the germline V gene. V gave up 5 bases and J gave up 2 bases, with 12 bases separating them. The CDR3 is 13 residues long. The CDR3 region is CSVKRGLNTEAFF. CDR3 sequence (DNA): TGCAGCGTTAAGCGGGGATTAAACACTGAAGCTTTCTTT.

This clonotype has a handful of counts. This rearrangement joins TRBV9 to TRBJ1-2; D not resolved. The CDR3 runs 13 residues. V gave up 4 bases and J gave up 3 bases, with 10 bases separating them. Germline-derived CDR1 and CDR2 are SGDLS and YYNGEE. DNA of the CDR3: TGTGCCAGCAGCCAAGACGCATACTATGGCTACACCTTC. Translating it yields CASSQDAYYGYTF.

There are many counts of this clonotype. The chain joins TRBV19 to TRBJ1-1; a possible D gene is TRBD1 (5 bases). The length of the CDR3 is 15 residues. Trimming removed 5 bases at V and 4 bases at J, with 17 bases between. Germline CDR1 LNHDA, CDR2 SQIVND (reference sequence). As DNA, the CDR3 is TGTGCCAGTAGTCCCCTGGGGGGGGTTGGCACTGAAGCTTTCTTT. It yields the protein CASSPLGGVGTEAFF. The full variable domain, completed using reference TRBV19 and TRBJ1-1, is DGGITQSPKYLFRKEGQNVTLSCEQNLNHDAMYWYRQDPGQGLRLIYYSQIVNDFQKGDIAEGYSVSREKKESFPLTVTSAQKNPTAFYLCASSPLGGVGTEAFFGQGTRLTVV.

The chain has TRBV7-6 and TRBJ1-1; a possible D gene is TRBD1 (5 bases). Germline lookup yields CDR1 SGHVS and CDR2 FNYEAQ. V was shortened by 2 bases and J by 10 bases, with 14 bases between the two germline ends. This CDR3 spans 13 amino acids. The CDR3 DNA sequence: TGTGCCAGCAGCTTATTCCGGGGAAGGGGAGCTTTCTTT. Translating gives CASSLFRGRGAFF.

CDR3 loop: CASSPSGGATGELFF. CDR3 DNA sequence: TGTGCCAGCAGCCCGAGCGGGGGGGCCACCGGGGAGCTGTTTTTT. The chain recombines TRBV7-9 with TRBJ2-2; 10 bases are a match to TRBD2. Losses at the gene ends were 5 bases for V and 4 bases for J; bases not matched to a gene: 4. This CDR3 has 15 amino acids. Per germline, CDR1 SEHNR and CDR2 FQNEAQ (reference sequence).

This clonotype was counted at least ten times. The rearrangement uses TRBV10-2 and TRBJ1-1; 8 bases fit TRBD1. The germline CDR1 and CDR2 sequences are WSHSY and SAAADI. J was trimmed by 8 bases and V by 9 bases; bases with no gene match: 11. The CDR3 runs to 13 residues. This chain's CDR3 is CASLGQGGFEAFF. In nucleotides, the CDR3 is TGCGCCAGTCTTGGACAGGGTGGTTTCGAAGCTTTCTTT.

The V call is TRBV20-1, the J call TRBJ2-5, with 11 bases matching TRBD2. CDR1 DFQATT and CDR2 SNEGSKA come from the germline V gene (reference sequence). There are 15 residues in the CDR3. V shed 5 bases, J shed 4 bases, and the junction held 9 bases outside the gene matches. The CDR3 DNA sequence: TGCAGTGCTCCTTCGACTAGCGGGGTGGGAGAGACCCAGTACTTC. Protein sequence: CSAPSTSGVGETQYF.

The genes are TRBV15 and TRBJ2-2, with TRBD1 matching over 9 bases. CDR1 is LNHNV and CDR2 is YYDKDF in the germline V gene (reference sequence). V gave up 0 bases and J gave up 6 bases; unmatched junction bases: 8. The length of the CDR3 is 17 residues. CDR3 in DNA: TGTGCCACCAGCAGAGATTCGGGACAGGGCTTTGCCGGGGAGCTGTTTTTT. Translation gives CATSRDSGQGFAGELFF.